The 32 T cell receptor beta chains reported below all come from one sample, sequenced in a study of Graves' ophthalmopathy and Graves' hyperthyroidism. The authors amplified TCR beta CDR3 regions, and they did so from RNA transcripts for repertoire sequencing. Second-round multiplex PCR followed a first-round RT-PCR using HTBI primers. Using its own MiXCR run on the multiplex PCR reads, TCRdb lists one record per CDR3 protein. The profile shows about 1.2 million distinct CDR3 sequences, 35% to 40% of them singletons. The sample was peripheral blood or thyroid tissue (not recorded which). The source is an adult man with Graves' hyperthyroidism.

This rearrangement joins TRBV7-9 to TRBJ2-7, with D possibly matching TRBD1 (5 bases). Germline values: CDR1 SEHNR, CDR2 FQNEAQ (reference sequence). Trimming took off 6 bases at V and 3 bases at J, with 15 bases between the two ends. CDR3 length: 14 amino acids. The CDR3 here is CASSELRVGYEQYF. The CDR3 nucleotides are TGTGCCAGCAGTGAACTCAGGGTGGGCTACGAGCAGTACTTC.

Turning to this clonotype: The junction shows a germline mismatch at one end, possibly a read error. CDR3 in DNA: TGCGCCAGCAGCGTACCGACTAGCGGGGAGGGAGAGTCCCAGTACTTC. Its translation: CASSVPTSGEGESQYF. V usage is TRBV5-1 and J usage is TRBJ2-5; 11 bases are shared with TRBD2. The CDR3 spans 16 residues. CDR1 SGHRS and CDR2 YFSETQ come from the germline V gene.

This clonotype was seen at least ten times. This sequence joins TRBV11-2 and TRBJ2-5; D is undetermined. The CDR3 covers 14 residues. V was shortened by 1 base and J by 3 bases, with 9 bases between the two germline ends. CDR1 SGHAT and CDR2 FQNNGV come from the germline V gene. CDR3 coding DNA: TGTGCCAGCAGCTTAGTGGCTAGAGAAGAGACCCAGTACTTC. As protein: CASSLVAREETQYF.

The chain links TRBV14 to TRBJ1-4; 9 bases fit TRBD1. The V gene end was trimmed by 11 bases and the J gene end by 6 bases; junction bases not matched to a gene: 7. CDR1 is SGHDN, CDR2 FVKESK, per germline. The CDR3 extends over 13 amino acids. The CDR3 bases are TGTGCCTGGCAACGGGACAGGGATGAAAAACTGTTTTTT. The encoded protein is CAWQRDRDEKLFF.

The chain carries TRBV7-8 and TRBJ2-5, with a tentative D call TRBD2 (6 bases). CDR3 length equals 14 residues. V gave up 5 bases and J gave up 5 bases, with 15 bases separating them. The germline V gene has CDR1 SGHVS and CDR2 FQNEAQ. The CDR3 loop is CASSVCEGRETQYF. The CDR3 DNA sequence: TGTGCCAGCAGCGTCTGCGAGGGGAGGGAGACCCAGTACTTC.

In this sample, this clonotype turned up many times. The J gene is TRBJ1-1, the V gene TRBV12-3 or TRBV12-4; D is ambiguous. The CDR3 length is 13 residues. V was shortened by 3 bases and J by 1 base, with 6 bases between the two germline ends. This CDR3 reads CASSFLENTEAFF. CDR3 bases: TGTGCCAGCAGTTTTCTTGAGAACACTGAAGCTTTCTTT.

The chain combines TRBV10-3 with TRBJ2-5; 9 bases fit TRBD1. J was trimmed by 5 bases and V by 6 bases; bases with no gene match: 7. Germline CDR1 and CDR2: ENHRY and SYGVKD. This CDR3 has 14 amino acids. The DNA for the CDR3 is TGTGCCATCAGCACAGGGGGCCTCGTCGAGACCCAGTACTTC. Its protein product is CAISTGGLVETQYF.

Many counts were recorded for this clonotype. V gene TRBV29-1 combines with J gene TRBJ2-5, with D hard to call. Looked up from germline, CDR1 is SQVTM and CDR2 is ANQGSEA. The CDR3 spans 12 residues. V lost 0 bases and J 6 bases, leaving 8 bases between the germline ends. CDR3 loop: CSVEDSIQTQYF. The DNA for the CDR3 is TGCAGCGTTGAAGATTCGATTCAGACCCAGTACTTC.

This clonotype has ten or more counts. The V call is TRBV9, the J call TRBJ1-2, with 9 bases that match TRBD1. V lost 4 bases and J lost 7; bases outside the gene matches: 8. The CDR3 is made up of 14 amino acids. Germline loops: CDR1 SGDLS, CDR2 YYNGEE. The CDR3 protein is CASSPGTGTFGYTF. CDR3 bases: TGTGCCAGCAGCCCCGGGACAGGGACTTTTGGCTACACCTTC.

This clonotype came up a few times. The chain joins TRBV28 to TRBJ1-6, with D tentatively TRBD1 (5 bases). Germline V gene sequence: CDR1 MDHEN, CDR2 SYDVKM. Trimming took 5 bases from V and 8 from J, leaving 22 bases between them. The CDR3 loop spans 17 amino acids. The CDR3 protein is CASSKTGTTKPYSPLHF. Here the CDR3 DNA reads TGTGCCAGCAGTAAAACCGGGACGACAAAACCCTATTCACCCCTCCACTTT.

This clonotype was detected only a few times. V usage is TRBV7-2 and J usage is TRBJ2-5; D is undetermined. The germline gives CDR1 SGHTA, CDR2 FQGNSA. V lost 6 bases and J 2 bases, leaving 13 bases between the germline ends. CDR3 length: 14 amino acids. The chain's CDR3 is CASSSRTDQETQYF. DNA of the CDR3: TGTGCCAGCAGTTCCAGGACGGATCAAGAGACCCAGTACTTC.

V and J are TRBV28 and TRBJ1-5; 7 positions agree with TRBD1. The germline V gene encodes CDR1 MDHEN and CDR2 SYDVKM. The CDR3 contains 15 residues. After removal of 5 bases from V and 3 bases from J, the junction contained 7 bases not matched to a gene. CDR3 sequence (DNA): TGTGCCAGCAGTCCAGCGGGACAGAACAATCAGCCCCAGCATTTT. Translating gives CASSPAGQNNQPQHF.

The chain combines TRBV10-3 with TRBJ1-2; D remains ambiguous. The CDR3 has 14 amino acids. V was trimmed by 10 bases and J by 4 bases, leaving 19 bases between them. Per the germline V gene, CDR1 is ENHRY and CDR2 is SYGVKD. CDR3 sequence reads: CATREAGRGYGYTF. In DNA form, the CDR3 reads TGTGCCACACGGGAGGCAGGACGGGGCTATGGCTACACCTTC.

This clonotype came up once. CDR3 DNA sequence: TGCAGTGCTCGGGACGCCCGGGGGTACGAGCATTTT. Its translation: CSARDARGYEHF. The rearrangement links TRBV20-1 to TRBJ1-5; D might be TRBD1 (5 bases). The CDR3 length is 12 residues. Trimming took 5 bases from V and 14 from J, leaving 19 bases between them. CDR1 and CDR2 (germline): DFQATT, SNEGSKA (reference sequence).

To note about this clonotype: A junction end diverges from the germline sequence, so it may reflect a read error. V gene TRBV3-1 combines with J gene TRBJ2-5, with D unclear. The CDR3 loop spans 12 amino acids. Germline V CDR1 and CDR2: LGHDT, YNNKEL (reference sequence). DNA of the CDR3: TGTGCCAGCAGCCAAGATCGAGAGGCCCAGTACTTC. It specifies CASSQDREAQYF.

The rearrangement joins TRBV19 to TRBJ2-7; no firm D call. Germline CDR1 LNHDA, CDR2 SQIVND (reference sequence). Trimming shortened V by 1 base and J by 5 bases, and 9 bases separated the two germline ends. This CDR3 is 13 amino acids long. The DNA for the CDR3 is TGTGCCAGTAGTATAGTCCAATCCGACGAGCAGTACTTC. Translating gives CASSIVQSDEQYF.

There are many counts of this clonotype. The chain carries TRBV12-3 or TRBV12-4 and TRBJ2-5; tentatively, D is TRBD2 (6 bases). CDR3 length equals 14 residues. The V end lost 6 bases, the J end lost 5 bases, and 16 bases lay between the germline ends. CDR3 sequence (DNA): TGTGCCAGCAGACCCTCAGGGAGGCCCGAGACCCAGTACTTC. Translation: CASRPSGRPETQYF.

This chain uses TRBV5-1 with TRBJ2-5; 10 bases are a match to TRBD1. The better agreement between TRBJ2-7 and the DNA end casts doubt on the J call. CDR1 and CDR2 (germline): SGHRS, YFSETQ. The CDR3 covers 13 residues. CDR3 protein: CASSLRTGGEQYF. In nucleotides, the CDR3 is TGCGCCAGCAGCTTGAGGACAGGGGGCGAGCAGTACTTC.

The sample holds many counts of this clonotype. The chain carries TRBV9 and TRBJ2-5; D perhaps matches TRBD2 (6 bases). Trimming removed 2 bases at V and 2 bases at J, with 13 bases between. Germline V lookup: CDR1 SGDLS, CDR2 YYNGEE. The CDR3 is made up of 15 amino acids. The CDR3 sequence is CASSVTLGGQETQYF. CDR3 nucleotide sequence: TGTGCCAGCAGCGTCACACTGGGGGGACAAGAGACCCAGTACTTC.

This clonotype was detected ten times or more. The chain employs TRBV19 and TRBJ1-4; 7 nucleotides align to TRBD1. Germline CDR1 and CDR2: LNHDA and SQIVND (reference sequence). With 6 bases clipped from V and 1 base from J, the junction kept 2 bases outside the gene matches. This CDR3 is built from 14 residues. CDR3 bases: TGTGCCAGTAGGAACAGGGGAACTAATGAAAAACTGTTTTTT. Translating gives CASRNRGTNEKLFF.

The genes are TRBV12-3 or TRBV12-4 and TRBJ2-5, with a possible D match to TRBD2 (6 bases). This CDR3 is 16 amino acids long. V dropped 5 bases and J dropped 3 bases, with 19 bases sitting between them. The CDR3 sequence is CASSAGTRRGKETQYF. The CDR3 DNA follows: TGTGCCAGCAGTGCCGGGACGCGGAGGGGAAAAGAGACCCAGTACTTC.

Remarks on this clonotype: This clone may be a read error of a much larger clone one base away. V and J are TRBV9 and TRBJ2-7, with 9 bases that match TRBD1. V lost 4 bases to trimming and J lost 6 bases; unmatched junction nucleotides: 8. This CDR3 has 14 residues. Germline assignment: CDR1 SGDLS and CDR2 YYNGEE. The CDR3 nucleotides are TGTGCCAGCAGCCCCCGGACAGGGGAGGTCGAGCAGTACTTC. Translating it yields CASSPRTGEVEQYF.

This clonotype was seen only once. This chain links TRBV19 with TRBJ2-2; 9 bases are a match to TRBD1. Germline CDR1 and CDR2: LNHDA and SQIVND (reference sequence). V lost 6 bases to trimming and J lost 4 bases; unmatched junction nucleotides: 9. The CDR3 totals 16 residues. The CDR3 spells CASSPWGTGSTGELFF. Here the CDR3 DNA reads TGTGCCAGTAGCCCCTGGGGGACAGGGTCCACCGGGGAGCTGTTTTTT.

This clonotype was seen at least ten times. The rearrangement links TRBV2 to TRBJ1-2; D might be TRBD1 (6 bases). Looked up from germline, CDR1 is SNHLY and CDR2 is FYNNEI. V was pared by 8 bases and J by 6 bases, with 16 bases between. CDR3 length: 13 amino acids. CDR3 sequence: CASLRGQENGYTF. CDR3 bases: TGTGCCAGCTTAAGGGGACAAGAAAATGGCTACACCTTC.

The chain recombines TRBV20-1 with TRBJ1-2; unclear D gene. Trimming took 6 bases from V and 8 from J, leaving 16 bases between them. The CDR3 runs to 12 residues. CDR1 and CDR2 from the germline V gene are DFQATT and SNEGSKA (reference sequence). The CDR3 DNA reads as TGCAGTGCAAGCCGGGAGCTCTGGGGCTACACCTTC. Protein product: CSASRELWGYTF.

V is TRBV6-5 and J is TRBJ2-7; D possibly corresponds to TRBD1 (5 bases). The CDR3 spans 13 residues. Between the trimmed V and J ends, which lost 0 bases and 7 bases, there was a span of 10 bases. Germline V gene data show CDR1 as MNHEY and CDR2 as SVGAGI. Here the CDR3 reads CASSYSMGLEQYF. Here the CDR3 DNA reads TGTGCCAGCAGTTACTCGATGGGGCTAGAGCAGTACTTC.

The rearrangement joins TRBV20-1 to TRBJ2-7; D perhaps matches TRBD2 (5 bases). The CDR3 contains 13 residues. From germline, CDR1 is DFQATT and CDR2 SNEGSKA (reference sequence). The germline V and J ends were trimmed by 3 bases and 3 bases, with 12 bases remaining between them. CDR3 protein: CSARRESDYEQYF. For the CDR3, the DNA is TGCAGTGCTAGGAGGGAGTCGGACTACGAGCAGTACTTC.

This sequence joins TRBV28 and TRBJ1-4; no reliable D call. The CDR3 sequence is 16 residues long. Trimming stripped 0 bases from V and 3 bases from J, with 11 bases between. Germline assignment: CDR1 MDHEN and CDR2 SYDVKM. The CDR3 spells CASSLWDVVSNEKLFF. The CDR3 coding sequence is TGTGCCAGCAGTTTATGGGACGTCGTTTCTAATGAAAAACTGTTTTTT.

The rearrangement joins TRBV28 to TRBJ1-2; TRBD1 matches 9 bases. Per germline, CDR1 MDHEN and CDR2 SYDVKM. J gave up 6 bases and V 6 bases, and 20 bases lay outside the gene matches. This CDR3 comprises 18 residues. The DNA of the CDR3 is TGTGCCAGCAGGAACAGGGGGCGGTCAGGGGGTCTGCGGGATGGCTACACCTTC. It codes for CASRNRGRSGGLRDGYTF.

This clonotype was counted at least ten times. The rearrangement uses TRBV29-1 and TRBJ1-1, with D tentatively TRBD1 (5 bases). The CDR3 runs to 11 residues. CDR1 and CDR2 from the germline V gene are SQVTM and ANQGSEA. V lost 7 bases, J lost 6 bases, and 12 bases lay in between. The CDR3 DNA reads TGCAGCGCCATGAGGGGAGCTGAAGCTTTCTTT. The encoded protein is CSAMRGAEAFF.

This clonotype showed up just once. The chain employs TRBV10-3 and TRBJ1-3, with D perhaps matching TRBD1 (5 bases). Trimming left V 0 bases short and J 0 bases short, with 12 bases between. CDR1 is ENHRY, CDR2 SYGVKD, per germline. The CDR3 consists of 17 residues. In DNA, the CDR3 is TGTGCCATCAGTGAGTCGACCCACAGGAGCTCTGGAAACACCATATATTTT. It yields the protein CAISESTHRSSGNTIYF.

The chain joins TRBV25-1 to TRBJ2-7; D perhaps matches TRBD2 (5 bases). The CDR3 runs 14 residues. Germline assignment: CDR1 MGHDK and CDR2 SYGVNS. The V end lost 4 bases, the J end lost 2 bases, and 12 bases lay between the germline ends. CDR3 sequence reads: CASSGTGMTYEQYF. The DNA of the CDR3 is TGTGCCAGCAGTGGGACTGGGATGACCTACGAGCAGTACTTC.